Each of the 11 T cell receptor beta chains below was sequenced from the same sample in a study of OX40 agonist ivuxolimab in advanced cancers. The method was immunoSEQ multiplex PCR; TCRdb's version includes in-frame clones alone and lacks a portion of them. The sample lists approximately 40,000 clones, 70% to 90% seen once, with 6% in the top ten. The sample was CD4+ or CD8+ T cells sorted from blood, taken in a trial of the OX40 agonist ivuxolimab. Receptor source: an adult with an advanced solid tumor such as melanoma, head and neck, liver or kidney cancer.

CDR3 nucleotide sequence: TGCACCAGCATCCCGGATGGGCTCAACACTGAAGCTTTCTTT. Its protein product is CTSIPDGLNTEAFF. The V and J genes are TRBV1 and TRBJ1-1; the table's D call, TRBD1, has no DNA check behind it. TRBV1 is noted as a pseudogene. The CDR3 length is 14 residues.

The V call is TRBV30, the J call TRBJ1-4, with D tentatively TRBD1 (6 bases). There are 14 residues in the CDR3. CDR1 and CDR2 from the germline V gene are GTSNPN and SVGIG (reference sequence). V was clipped by 0 bases and J by 8 bases, with 13 bases between them. Here the CDR3 reads CAWSVGGTSEKLFF. For the CDR3, the DNA is TGTGCCTGGAGTGTAGGTGGGACAAGCGAAAAACTGTTTTTT.

This clone was seen more than once but under ten times. This rearrangement joins TRBV30 to TRBJ1-1; no firm D call. Germline V lookup: CDR1 GTSNPN, CDR2 SVGIG (reference sequence). CDR3 length equals 11 residues. V was shortened by 2 bases and J by 10 bases, with 11 bases between the two germline ends. CDR3 amino acids: CAWSSLGRAFF. CDR3 DNA: TGTGCCTGGAGTTCTTTAGGTCGAGCTTTCTTT. The full variable domain, with the rest looked up from reference TRBV30 and TRBJ1-1, is SQTIHQWPATLVQPVGSPLSLECTVEGTSNPNLYWYRQAAGRGLQLLFYSVGIGQISSEVPQNLSASRPQDRQFILSSKKLLLSDSGFYLCAWSSLGRAFFGQGTRLTVV.

The J gene is TRBJ2-7, the V gene TRBV10-3; a weak D match, TRBD2 (5 bases). The V and J ends lost 0 bases and 7 bases respectively, with 10 bases between them. The CDR3 is 13 residues long. The germline V gene encodes CDR1 ENHRY and CDR2 SYGVKD. The CDR3 sequence is CAISESGVSEQYF. The CDR3, as DNA: TGTGCCATCAGTGAGTCCGGGGTTAGTGAGCAGTACTTC.

The chain is built from TRBV14 and TRBJ1-6; no firm D call. Per germline, CDR1 SGHDN and CDR2 FVKESK. The V and J ends lost 0 bases and 0 bases respectively, with 9 bases between them. CDR3 size: 17 residues. CDR3 loop: CASSQELSSSYNSPLHF. The CDR3, as DNA: TGTGCCAGCAGCCAAGAGTTATCCAGCTCCTATAATTCACCCCTCCACTTT. The variable domain in full, with the rest retrieved from reference TRBV14 and TRBJ1-6, is EAGVTQFPSHSVIEKGQTVTLRCDPISGHDNLYWYRRVMGKEIKFLLHFVKESKQDESGMPNNRFLAERTGGTYSTLKVQPAELEDSGVYFCASSQELSSSYNSPLHFGNGTRLTVT.

V is TRBV10-3 and J is TRBJ1-2, with D unclear. V was cut by 3 bases and J by 5 bases, with 10 bases left in between. The CDR3 has 13 residues. The germline CDR1 and CDR2 sequences are ENHRY and SYGVKD. The CDR3 coding sequence is TGTGCCATCAGTGAAGGGATGGGATATGGCTACACCTTC. Protein sequence: CAISEGMGYGYTF.

The rearrangement joins TRBV30 to TRBJ2-7, with 7 bases lining up with TRBD1. V trimming: 8 bases; J trimming: 6 bases; junction bases outside the gene matches: 7. Germline CDR1 GTSNPN, CDR2 SVGIG (reference sequence). This CDR3 has 11 amino acids. The DNA of the CDR3 is TGTGCCGGAAAAGACAGGGCCGAGCAGTACTTC. It specifies CAGKDRAEQYF.

The chain couples TRBV6-5 to TRBJ1-1; 8 nucleotides align to TRBD1. V shed 2 bases and J 0 bases; nucleotides not matched to a gene: 5. The CDR3 spans 16 residues. Germline CDR1 and CDR2: MNHEY and SVGAGI. CDR3 nucleotide sequence: TGTGCCAGCAGTTACCGCCCGACAGGGGTGAACACTGAAGCTTTCTTT. Translating it yields CASSYRPTGVNTEAFF.

This sequence joins TRBV28 and TRBJ2-3, with 8 bases fitting TRBD2. The CDR3 is 16 residues long. Trimming at V came to 8 bases and at J to 4 bases, leaving 14 bases not matched to a gene. In germline, CDR1 is MDHEN, CDR2 SYDVKM. CDR3 sequence reads: CASLTPLGLAPDTQYF. The CDR3 nucleotides read TGTGCCAGCCTTACACCCCTTGGACTAGCCCCAGATACGCAGTATTTT. Full variable domain (rest looked up from reference TRBV28 and TRBJ2-3): DVKVTQSSRYLVKRTGEKVFLECVQDMDHENMFWYRQDPGLGLRLIYFSYDVKMKEKGDIPEGYSVSREKKERFSLILESASTNQTSMYLCASLTPLGLAPDTQYFGPGTRLTVL.

The chain carries TRBV5-1 and TRBJ2-5; 10 bases line up with TRBD2. This CDR3 is 17 amino acids long. CDR1 is SGHRS, CDR2 YFSETQ, per germline. Trimming at V came to 4 bases and at J to 4 bases, leaving 13 bases not matched to a gene. CDR3 DNA: TGCGCCAGCAGCCGGGACCCTAGCGGGAGAATAGGAGAGACCCAGTACTTC. The encoded protein is CASSRDPSGRIGETQYF.

This chain links TRBV6-5 with TRBJ2-3, with 9 bases lining up with TRBD1. The germline CDR1 and CDR2 sequences are MNHEY and SVGAGI. The CDR3 has 15 residues. V dropped 7 bases and J dropped 0; count of bases not matched to a gene: 5. The CDR3 here is CASIRTGASTDTQYF. The CDR3 region has the DNA TGTGCCAGCATTAGGACAGGGGCCAGCACAGATACGCAGTATTTT.